The rows below give T cell receptor beta chains drawn from one sample of a study of T-cell memory formation after mild COVID-19. A single record per CDR3 protein comes from TCRdb applying MiXCR to the 5' RACE reads. Among 380,000 or so distinct CDR3 sequences listed, around an eighth were seen once. Sequenced material: PBMCs or a T cell subset sorted from them (not recorded which). Receptors originate from a man between 18 and 35 years old who had mild COVID-19 (a few samples of this study predate the infection). Cell type and time point are not known. Each CDR3 is given with its conserved first and last residue. The D gene is left open where the match is weak. Where a row states a size, it is once, few, many or the class of an expanded clone; other rows omit it.

J,length,D,size,V,CDR3,DNA
TRBJ1-5,15,.,few,TRBV19,CASTAVVVRNQPQHF,TGTGCCAGTACCGCGGTTGTTGTACGCAATCAGCCCCAGCATTTT
TRBJ2-5,15,.,.,TRBV3-1,CASSQEAASYNEQYF,TGTGCCAGCAGCCAAGAGGCAGCTTCCTACAATGAGCAGTACTTC
TRBJ2-7,14,.,few,TRBV13,CASSFSASTYEQYF,TGTGCCAGCAGCTTCTCCGCCAGCACCTACGAGCAGTACTTC
TRBJ1-2,16,.,many,TRBV7-9,CASSLLSQGSNYGYTF,TGTGCCAGCAGCCTACTCTCTCAGGGGTCTAACTATGGCTACACCTTC
TRBJ2-3,13,.,few,TRBV7-3,CASSSQRTDTQYF,TGTGCCAGCAGCTCCCAACGCACAGATACGCAGTATTTT
TRBJ2-1,15,TRBD1,.,TRBV30,CAWSGDRGSYNEQFF,TGTGCCTGGAGTGGGGACAGGGGGTCCTACAATGAGCAGTTCTTC
TRBJ2-3,16,.,few,TRBV20-1,CSAPAHRAGPTDTQYF,TGCAGTGCACCCGCCCACCGGGCGGGGCCCACAGATACGCAGTATTTT
TRBJ2-5,14,.,many,TRBV12-3/TRBV12-4,CASSLEMGVETQYF,TGTGCCAGCAGTTTAGAGATGGGTGTGGAGACCCAGTACTTC
TRBJ2-2,14,.,.,TRBV11-2,CASTQGQLAGELFF,TGTGCCAGCACACAAGGACAGTTAGCCGGGGAGCTGTTTTTT
TRBJ2-3,16,TRBD1,many,TRBV12-3/TRBV12-4,CASSPQGAAGTDTQYF,TGTGCCAGCAGTCCTCAGGGGGCGGCGGGCACAGATACGCAGTATTTT
TRBJ1-4,15,.,.,TRBV12-3/TRBV12-4,CASSLRFTGGGKLFF,TGTGCCAGCAGTCTAAGATTTACAGGCGGGGGAAAACTGTTTTTT
TRBJ2-5,12,.,many,TRBV29-1,CSVGGREETQYF,TGCAGCGTGGGGGGCAGGGAAGAGACCCAGTACTTC
TRBJ2-7,14,TRBD1,many,TRBV25-1,CATSGDRGSYEQYF,TGTGCCACCAGTGGGGACAGGGGGTCCTACGAGCAGTACTTC
TRBJ1-1,12,.,few,TRBV29-1,CSVEDEGQEAFF,TGCAGCGTTGAAGACGAGGGACAAGAAGCTTTCTTT
TRBJ2-5,14,.,few,TRBV15,CATSTLRTGETQYF,TGTGCCACCAGCACTCTTCGGACGGGGGAGACCCAGTACTTC
TRBJ2-3,18,TRBD2,.,TRBV7-2,CASSLALAGGPSTDTQYF,TGTGCCAGCAGCTTAGCACTAGCGGGGGGCCCTAGCACAGATACGCAGTATTTT
TRBJ2-5,17,TRBD1,.,TRBV7-9,CASRSEGQTSWRETQYF,TGTGCCAGCAGGTCCGAGGGACAGACCTCTTGGAGAGAGACCCAGTACTTC
TRBJ1-1,14,.,.,TRBV9,CASSVGGGTSEAFF,TGTGCCAGCAGCGTAGGGGGCGGGACGAGCGAAGCTTTCTTT
TRBJ1-5,15,TRBD1,few,TRBV29-1,CSVSGDRNSNQPQHF,TGCAGCGTTTCTGGGGACAGAAATAGCAATCAGCCCCAGCATTTT
TRBJ1-1,18,.,many,TRBV4-1,CASSQVGGPGGVGTEAFF,TGCGCCAGCAGCCAAGTCGGTGGCCCGGGAGGGGTAGGGACTGAAGCTTTCTTT
TRBJ1-1,13,TRBD1,few,TRBV7-3,CASSFGQGSEAFF,TGTGCCAGCAGCTTCGGACAGGGTTCTGAAGCTTTCTTT
TRBJ2-7,12,.,.,TRBV18,CASSLGESEQYF,TGTGCCAGCTCACTTGGTGAGTCCGAGCAGTACTTC
TRBJ1-5,12,.,.,TRBV29-1,CSVGSSNQPQHF,TGCAGCGTGGGGTCTAGCAATCAGCCCCAGCATTTT
TRBJ1-2,13,.,many,TRBV12-3/TRBV12-4,CASRSGRFYGYTF,TGTGCCAGCAGATCCGGGAGATTCTATGGCTACACCTTC
TRBJ2-1,11,.,.,TRBV12-5,CASGWGNEQFF,TGTGCTAGTGGCTGGGGTAACGAGCAGTTCTTC
TRBJ2-5,15,TRBD2,.,TRBV10-3,CAISDRGRGDETQYF,TGTGCCATCAGTGACAGAGGTCGGGGGGATGAGACCCAGTACTTC
TRBJ1-4,14,.,.,TRBV28,CASKTALLGEKLFF,TGTGCCAGCAAAACAGCGTTATTGGGTGAAAAACTGTTTTTT
TRBJ2-7,13,.,.,TRBV20-1,CSARAVGAYEQYF,TGCAGTGCTAGAGCGGTAGGGGCCTACGAGCAGTACTTC
TRBJ1-2,15,.,.,TRBV5-1,CASSLALGYYYGYTF,TGCGCCAGCAGCTTGGCCCTCGGGTATTACTATGGCTACACCTTC
TRBJ2-2,14,.,many,TRBV5-1,CASSPGQNTGELFF,TGCGCCAGCAGCCCGGGACAGAACACCGGGGAGCTGTTTTTT
TRBJ1-1,15,TRBD1,few,TRBV20-1,CSASRGGRLNTEAFF,TGCAGTGCTAGTAGAGGGGGCCGGCTGAACACTGAAGCTTTCTTT
TRBJ1-5,14,.,.,TRBV2,CASSEREGDQPQHF,TGTGCCAGCAGTGAGCGGGAAGGAGATCAGCCCCAGCATTTT
TRBJ2-3,15,TRBD2,few,TRBV11-3,CASSFSGGFTDTQYF,TGTGCCAGCAGCTTTAGCGGGGGGTTCACAGATACGCAGTATTTT
TRBJ2-3,14,.,many,TRBV5-4,CASSLKAGPDTQYF,TGTGCCAGCAGCTTGAAGGCAGGGCCAGATACGCAGTATTTT
TRBJ2-7,15,TRBD1,.,TRBV20-1,CSASVPGQGPYEQYF,TGCAGTGCTAGCGTACCGGGACAGGGGCCCTACGAGCAGTACTTC
TRBJ2-1,16,.,.,TRBV6-5,CASSYSIRGHHNEQFF,TGTGCCAGCAGTTACTCGATACGGGGCCACCACAATGAGCAGTTCTTC
TRBJ2-5,12,.,.,TRBV20-1,CSAMGKEETQYF,TGCAGTGCAATGGGAAAAGAAGAGACCCAGTACTTC
TRBJ2-7,13,TRBD2,few,TRBV6-2/TRBV6-3,CASDRGLALEQYF,TGTGCCAGCGATCGCGGACTAGCCCTCGAGCAGTACTTC
TRBJ2-5,15,.,.,TRBV10-2,CASIGGATGEETQYF,TGCGCCAGCATTGGGGGGGCGACAGGGGAAGAGACCCAGTACTTC
TRBJ1-6,13,.,.,TRBV20-1,CSAGDGSISPLHF,TGCAGTGCTGGAGACGGCTCAATTTCACCCCTCCACTTT
TRBJ1-6,15,.,.,TRBV5-1,CASSLQGSYNSPLHF,TGCGCCAGCAGCCTACAGGGCTCCTATAATTCACCCCTCCACTTT